Listed below are T cell receptor beta chains from one sample, sequenced in a study of response to subunit inactivated influenza vaccine. TCRdb re-called the RT-PCR reads with MiXCR, one entry per CDR3 protein. The sample yields 400,000 to 650,000 distinct CDR3 sequences, roughly 7.6% seen once. The sample here was PBMCs from blood, taken roughly 24 months after vaccination. Source of these receptors: a man aged 50 to 69 who received an inactivated influenza vaccine. The CDR3 runs from the conserved cysteine through the conserved F or W. Fields, in order: J gene, clone size, D gene, V gene, CDR3 protein, CDR3 DNA. A D gene is named only where the DNA matches it firmly. Clone size is shown for a subset of rows, as once, few, many or a class of expanded clone.

TRBJ2-1,few,NA,TRBV5-6,CASSQGGSWTYNEQFF,TGTGCCAGCAGCCAAGGGGGGAGTTGGACCTACAATGAGCAGTTCTTC
TRBJ2-7,many,TRBD2,TRBV27,CASSLWVGRAGGGYEQYF,TGTGCCAGCAGTTTATGGGTCGGCAGGGCGGGAGGGGGCTACGAGCAGTACTTC
TRBJ2-7,NA,TRBD2,TRBV5-5,CASSIGLAGTYEQYF,TGTGCCAGCAGCATCGGACTAGCGGGGACCTACGAGCAGTACTTC
TRBJ1-1,few,NA,TRBV12-3/TRBV12-4,CASSYSGSLRYTEAFF,TGTGCCAGCAGTTATTCTGGGTCCTTAAGGTACACTGAAGCTTTCTTT
TRBJ2-5,many,NA,TRBV5-1,CASRRTDQETQYF,TGTGCCAGCAGGCGGACAGACCAAGAGACCCAGTACTTC
TRBJ2-1,NA,TRBD2,TRBV20-1,CSAREVAGGSYNEQFF,TGCAGTGCTAGAGAGGTAGCGGGAGGGTCCTACAATGAGCAGTTCTTC
TRBJ2-1,NA,TRBD2,TRBV7-6,CASSLETTGGANEQFF,TGTGCCAGCAGCTTAGAGACTACCGGGGGGGCCAATGAGCAGTTCTTC
TRBJ2-5,many,NA,TRBV28,CASSPVGMGTQYF,TGTGCCAGCAGTCCCGTAGGGATGGGGACCCAGTACTTC
TRBJ2-1,many,TRBD1,TRBV12-3/TRBV12-4,CASSPPGQGRNEQFF,TGTGCCAGCAGTCCTCCGGGACAGGGACGCAATGAGCAGTTCTTC
TRBJ2-7,many,NA,TRBV2,CASSRGIGEQYF,TGTGCCAGCAGTAGAGGGATAGGCGAGCAGTACTTC
TRBJ2-3,many,NA,TRBV5-1,CASSSQPTGTRQTSTDTQYF,TGCGCCAGCAGCTCACAACCTACAGGGACCCGGCAGACTAGCACAGATACGCAGTATTTT
TRBJ1-6,few,TRBD1,TRBV5-1,CASSSQGARNSPLHF,TGCGCCAGCAGCTCACAGGGGGCGCGTAATTCACCCCTCCACTTT
TRBJ2-2,NA,NA,TRBV4-1,CASSQLSGTGELFF,TGCGCCAGCAGCCAGCTGTCAGGAACCGGGGAGCTGTTTTTT
TRBJ1-2,many,NA,TRBV11-1,CASSSYRESNYGYTF,TGTGCCAGCAGCTCCTACAGAGAATCTAACTATGGCTACACCTTC
TRBJ1-1,few,NA,TRBV4-3,CASSQAYARNTEAFF,TGCGCCAGCAGCCAAGCATATGCCCGGAACACTGAAGCTTTCTTT
TRBJ1-4,NA,NA,TRBV19,CASSITPLGQLNEKLFF,TGTGCCAGTAGTATTACGCCCTTGGGACAACTAAATGAAAAACTGTTTTTT
TRBJ1-1,NA,NA,TRBV7-9,CASVPQGRNTEAFF,TGTGCCAGCGTCCCACAGGGCAGGAACACTGAAGCTTTCTTT
TRBJ1-5,NA,NA,TRBV23-1,CASSNPTGADSNQPQHF,TGCGCCAGCAGTAACCCCACTGGGGCCGATAGCAATCAGCCCCAGCATTTT
TRBJ2-3,few,TRBD2,TRBV14,CASSHRLAGAFGDTQYF,TGTGCCAGCAGCCATAGACTAGCGGGAGCGTTCGGAGATACGCAGTATTTT
TRBJ2-4,many,TRBD1,TRBV2,CASRLQGDAKNIQYF,TGTGCCAGCAGACTTCAGGGGGACGCCAAAAACATTCAGTACTTC
TRBJ2-2,few,TRBD1,TRBV20-1,CSARDADRVTGELFF,TGCAGTGCTAGAGATGCGGACAGGGTTACCGGGGAGCTGTTTTTT
TRBJ2-7,many,NA,TRBV5-1,CASSLAYTSEQYF,TGCGCCAGCAGCTTGGCCTACACTAGCGAGCAGTACTTC
TRBJ2-3,many,TRBD1,TRBV20-1,CLPGQGTDTQYF,TGCTTACCGGGACAGGGCACAGATACGCAGTATTTT
TRBJ1-1,few,TRBD1,TRBV29-1,CSVGEAGGAAFF,TGCAGCGTAGGGGAGGCAGGGGGGGCAGCTTTCTTT
TRBJ2-7,few,NA,TRBV6-2/TRBV6-3,CASSTPFGETYEQYF,TGTGCCAGCAGTACCCCTTTCGGGGAGACCTACGAGCAGTACTTC
TRBJ1-3,few,TRBD1,TRBV10-2,CASRTTGGSGNTIYF,TGCGCCAGCAGGACGACAGGGGGCTCTGGAAACACCATATATTTT
TRBJ2-2,NA,NA,TRBV7-3,CASSSQVESLDTGELFF,TGTGCCAGCAGCTCACAGGTGGAATCACTAGACACCGGGGAGCTGTTTTTT
TRBJ2-4,few,TRBD1,TRBV29-1,CSVDRGDIQYF,TGCAGCGTCGACAGGGGGGACATTCAGTACTTC
TRBJ2-1,NA,TRBD2,TRBV20-1,CSARLTGTSGYNEQFF,TGCAGTGCTAGATTAACCGGGACTAGCGGATACAATGAGCAGTTCTTC
TRBJ1-4,many,NA,TRBV21-1,CDSRGSRNEKLFF,TGTGACTCTCGGGGTTCGCGTAATGAAAAACTGTTTTTT
TRBJ2-1,many,TRBD2,TRBV7-8,CASSLGLAGINEQFF,TGTGCCAGCAGCCTCGGACTAGCGGGAATCAATGAGCAGTTCTTC
TRBJ2-2,many,TRBD1,TRBV24-1,CATRNRGNTGELFF,TGTGCCACCAGAAACAGGGGAAACACCGGGGAGCTGTTTTTT
TRBJ2-7,NA,TRBD2,TRBV20-1,CSARDGTSGTYEQYF,TGCAGTGCTAGAGACGGGACTAGCGGAACCTACGAGCAGTACTTC